This is a list of T cell receptor beta chains from one sample in a study of T cell responses to AZD1222 COVID-19 vaccine. Assay: immunoSEQ multiplex PCR; the TCRdb copy retains only in-frame clones and omits some. The sample yields 110,000 to 150,000 clones, approximately 91% seen once. The sequencing used peripheral blood, collected 28 days after the second AZD1222 dose. All receptors come from an adult who received the AZD1222 COVID-19 vaccine. Both conserved end residues are part of each CDR3. Fields, in order: D gene, clone size, CDR3 length, V gene, J gene, CDR3 DNA, CDR3 protein. The D gene is left open where the match is weak. Some rows mark clone size as missing; the rest say once, few, many or name a class of expanded clone.

.	.	13	TRBV6-5	TRBJ2-1	TGTGCCAGCAGTTACGCCCTAGTGCTTGAGCAGTTCTTC	CASSYALVLEQFF
.	.	13	TRBV19	TRBJ1-2	TGTGCCAGTAGTCCGACCGGAGGGTCAAGCTACACCTTC	CASSPTGGSSYTF
TRBD2	.	15	TRBV5-1	TRBJ2-7	TGCGCCAGCAGCTTTTCATTAGCGGGAGGTAACGAGCAGTACTTC	CASSFSLAGGNEQYF
TRBD2	.	15	TRBV2	TRBJ2-7	TGTGCCAGCAGGGAACTAGCGGGTCTCTCCTACGAGCAGTACTTC	CASRELAGLSYEQYF
.	.	15	TRBV7-9	TRBJ1-5	TGTGCCAGCAGCTCCGGGATGTATAGCAATCAGCCCCAGCATTTT	CASSSGMYSNQPQHF
.	.	13	TRBV2	TRBJ2-1	TGTGCCAGCAGTGACACGGGGGGCCTTAGGAAGTTCTTC	CASSDTGGLRKFF
.	once	13	TRBV19	TRBJ1-3	TGTGCCAGTAGTATAGATTCTGGAAACACCATATATTTT	CASSIDSGNTIYF
TRBD1	.	16	TRBV15	TRBJ1-2	TGTGCCACCAGCCGATCCATCGGACAGGGTCATTATGGCTACACCTTC	CATSRSIGQGHYGYTF
.	.	12	TRBV5-1	TRBJ1-5	TGCGCCAGCAGCTTGGACGGACAGCCCCAGCATTTT	CASSLDGQPQHF
.	.	16	TRBV4-1	TRBJ2-7	TGCGCCAGCAGCCAAGATCTCCAGGGAAAATTCTACGAGCAGTACTTC	CASSQDLQGKFYEQYF
.	.	13	TRBV2	TRBJ1-4	TGTGCCAGCAGTGAAAAGGCCAGTTCGAAACTGTTTTTT	CASSEKASSKLFF
TRBD1	.	16	TRBV4-1	TRBJ1-2	TGCGCCAGCAGCCAAGTTACCGGGACAGGGGGATATGGCTACACCTTC	CASSQVTGTGGYGYTF
.	.	15	TRBV27	TRBJ1-3	TGTGCCAGCAGATCCGACGGGGGCGGTGGAAACACCATATATTTT	CASRSDGGGGNTIYF
.	.	18	TRBV18	TRBJ1-3	TGTGCCAGCTCACCAGAGGGATTGAGGACCCGCTCTGGAAACACCATATATTTT	CASSPEGLRTRSGNTIYF
.	.	15	TRBV3-1/TRBV3-2	TRBJ2-7	TGTGCCAGCAGCCTGGACAGAAAGAGCCCTCAGGAGCAGTACTTC	CASSLDRKSPQEQYF
.	.	14	TRBV11-2	TRBJ1-5	TGTGCCAGCAGCCCCGGACGGGGAAATCAGCCCCAGCATTTT	CASSPGRGNQPQHF
.	.	16	TRBV9	TRBJ1-1	TGTGCCAGCAGCGAGGGAGGAGGGCCGGGCGGCACTGAAGCTTTCTTT	CASSEGGGPGGTEAFF
.	once	13	TRBV5-1	TRBJ1-1	TGCGCCAGCAGCAGACAGGAAAACACTGAAGCTTTCTTT	CASSRQENTEAFF
TRBD2	.	17	TRBV3-1/TRBV3-2	TRBJ2-2	TGTGCCAGCAGCCATCAACTAGCGGACCAATACACCGGGGAGCTGTTTTTT	CASSHQLADQYTGELFF
TRBD1	.	16	TRBV7-8	TRBJ1-2	TGTGCCAGCAGCTTAGTAAGAGGGACAGCTAACTATGGCTACACCTTC	CASSLVRGTANYGYTF
.	.	14	TRBV5-1	TRBJ1-3	TGCGCCAGCAGCCCCCAGGCGACAGAAAACACCATATATTTT	CASSPQATENTIYF
.	.	14	TRBV6-6	TRBJ2-3	TGTGCCAGCAGTTATAACGGTTATGGGGATACGCAGTATTTT	CASSYNGYGDTQYF
.	.	13	TRBV14	TRBJ2-1	TGTGCCAGCAGCCAAGAGGCCCGTCGAAGTCGGTTCTTC	CASSQEARRSRFF
TRBD1	.	16	TRBV9	TRBJ1-2	TGTGCCAGCAGCGTAGGAGAGGGACAGACTTCCTATGGCTACACCTTC	CASSVGEGQTSYGYTF
TRBD1	.	14	TRBV9	TRBJ1-6	TGTGCCAGCAGCGCGGGACAGGGGGGTTCACCCCTCCACTTT	CASSAGQGGSPLHF
TRBD2	few	15	TRBV5-4	TRBJ2-1	TGTGCCAGCAGCTTGGTAGGGACTAGCAAGGGTGAGCAGTTCTTC	CASSLVGTSKGEQFF